This record covers a single TCR beta chain. No antigen is known for it. Germline assignment: CDR1 SNHLY and CDR2 FYNNEI. This CDR3 has 14 residues. The V end lost 7 bases, the J end lost 2 bases, and 14 bases lay between the germline ends. This specimen comes from a study of T cell responses to AZD1222 COVID-19 vaccine. Study at large: Analysis merged second doses at about 4 or about 12 weeks.

Study-wide results and limits: CD4 TCRs covered the whole spike, strongest at regions 160-218 and 743-854. Donors were chiefly white British, with a greater number of females, and clonal diversity was perhaps underestimated.

TCRdb's copy holds only in-frame clones and misses some; the assay was immunoSEQ multiplex PCR. The sample has about 120,000 clones, 90% to 95% seen once; the top ten hold around 2.8%. The starting material was peripheral blood, obtained on day 0 of AZD1222 vaccination. This chain uses TRBV2 with TRBJ2-5; no definite D call. This clonotype was sampled from an adult in good health. The CDR3 spells CASMEPYIQETQYF. CDR3 coding DNA: TGTGCCAGCATGGAGCCGTACATTCAAGAGACCCAGTACTTC.